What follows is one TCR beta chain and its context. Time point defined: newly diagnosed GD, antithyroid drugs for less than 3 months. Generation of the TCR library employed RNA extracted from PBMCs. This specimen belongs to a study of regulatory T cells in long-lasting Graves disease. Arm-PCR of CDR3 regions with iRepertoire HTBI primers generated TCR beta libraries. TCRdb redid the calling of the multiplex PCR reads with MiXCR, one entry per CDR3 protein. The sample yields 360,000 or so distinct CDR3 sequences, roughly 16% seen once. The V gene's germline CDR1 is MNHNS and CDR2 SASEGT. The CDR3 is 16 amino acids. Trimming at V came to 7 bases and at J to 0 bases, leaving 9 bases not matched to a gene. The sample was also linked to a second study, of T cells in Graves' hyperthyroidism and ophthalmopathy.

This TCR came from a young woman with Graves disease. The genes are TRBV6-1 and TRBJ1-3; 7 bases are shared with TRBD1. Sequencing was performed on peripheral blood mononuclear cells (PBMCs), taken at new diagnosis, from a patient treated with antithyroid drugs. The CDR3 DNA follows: TGTGCCAGCATCAAAAACAGGGGCCGCTCTGGAAACACCATATATTTT. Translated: CASIKNRGRSGNTIYF.